These 20 T cell receptor beta chains came from one sample sequenced in a study of T cells in localized non-small cell lung cancer. Measured with immunoSEQ multiplex PCR; TCRdb has only the in-frame clones, and not every one. The sample carries 100,000 to 150,000 clones, roughly 90% recorded once. The sample consisted of peripheral blood, taken before any cancer treatment. These receptors originate from a female donor of 60 years or more with stage I lung adenocarcinoma.

The chain uses TRBV10-3 and TRBJ2-5; D may be TRBD2 (5 bases). Germline values: CDR1 ENHRY, CDR2 SYGVKD. The CDR3 is 11 residues long. The V gene lost 11 bases and the J gene lost 7 bases, with 14 bases spanning the gap. The chain's CDR3 is CAQGGGTTQYF. CDR3 nucleotide sequence: TGTGCCCAAGGTGGAGGAACGACCCAGTACTTC.

V gene TRBV6-1 combines with J gene TRBJ1-2; D is ambiguous. Germline V CDR1 and CDR2: MNHNS, SASEGT. This CDR3 has 12 residues. V shed 0 bases and J shed 5 bases, with 4 bases lying between them. The CDR3 DNA reads TGTGCCAGCAGTGAAGCCTCTTATGGCTACACCTTC. Its translation: CASSEASYGYTF.

The chain recombines TRBV27 with TRBJ2-7; TRBD1 aligns across 8 bases. The J segment lost 2 bases and the V segment lost 5 bases, leaving 5 bases of the junction unmatched. This CDR3 has 14 residues. The V gene's germline CDR1 is MNHEY and CDR2 SMNVEV (reference sequence). The CDR3 here is CASSPRTGTYEQYF. The CDR3 DNA reads TGTGCCAGCAGTCCCCGGACAGGGACCTACGAGCAGTACTTC.

The rearrangement joins TRBV7-7 to TRBJ2-5, with D unresolved. The CDR3 runs to 14 residues. Trimming shortened V by 1 base and J by 1 base, and 7 bases separated the two germline ends. Germline V gives CDR1 SSHAT, CDR2 FNYEAQ (reference sequence). In nucleotides, the CDR3 is TGTGCCAGCAGCTTAGTAGGCCGCCAAGAGACCCAGTACTTC. Translating gives CASSLVGRQETQYF.

V is TRBV6-1 and J is TRBJ1-2; 9 nucleotides align to TRBD1. The CDR3 length is 15 residues. Germline V gene data show CDR1 as MNHNS and CDR2 as SASEGT. V dropped 3 bases and J dropped 5; count of bases not matched to a gene: 7. Here the CDR3 DNA reads TGTGCCAGCAGTGACCGGGACAGGGAACCGTATGGCTACACCTTC. It yields the protein CASSDRDREPYGYTF.

The rearrangement joins TRBV6-6 to TRBJ2-2; 10 nucleotides align to TRBD2. CDR1 is MNHNY and CDR2 is SVGAGI in the germline V gene (reference sequence). V was pared by 7 bases and J by 4 bases, with 9 bases of the junction left unmatched. The CDR3 runs 16 residues. The chain's CDR3 is CASTQASGRATGELFF. Here the CDR3 DNA reads TGTGCCAGCACCCAAGCTAGCGGGAGAGCCACCGGGGAGCTGTTTTTT.

The J gene is TRBJ2-7, the V gene TRBV7-6; TRBD2 matches at 7 bases. The V segment lost 6 bases and the J segment 3 bases; nucleotides outside the gene matches: 2. Germline V gene sequence: CDR1 SGHVS, CDR2 FNYEAQ. The CDR3 spans 12 residues. CDR3 region: CASSSSGYEQYF. Written as DNA, the CDR3 is TGTGCCAGCAGTTCTAGCGGCTACGAGCAGTACTTC.

The chain combines TRBV6-6 with TRBJ2-1; 9 nucleotides line up with TRBD1. Germline CDR1 and CDR2: MNHNY and SVGAGI (reference sequence). This CDR3 has 15 residues. The V segment lost 6 bases and the J segment 4 bases; nucleotides outside the gene matches: 7. In DNA, the CDR3 is TGTGCCAGCAGAAGGACAGGGGAAGAATACAATGAGCAGTTCTTC. This codes for CASRRTGEEYNEQFF.

This clone was seen a single time. The chain couples TRBV5-4 to TRBJ2-3; tentatively, D is TRBD1 (5 bases). V shed 4 bases and J shed 4 bases, with 16 bases lying between them. The CDR3 runs to 15 residues. The germline CDR1 and CDR2 sequences are SGHNT and YYREEE (reference sequence). Written as DNA, the CDR3 is TGTGCCAGCAGCCTAGAAGGGGCATACGCAGATACGCAGTATTTT. It yields the protein CASSLEGAYADTQYF.

The V gene is TRBV7-3, the J gene TRBJ2-1, with TRBD1 matching 9 bases. V gave up 4 bases and J gave up 9 bases; unmatched junction bases: 7. This CDR3 has 14 residues. Per the germline V gene, CDR1 is SGHTA and CDR2 is FQGTGA. CDR3 sequence (DNA): TGTGCCAGCAGCTCAAACAGGGGGCGCGCTGAGCAGTTCTTC. Translation: CASSSNRGRAEQFF.

The rearrangement joins TRBV7-8 to TRBJ1-2; D not certain. The CDR3 totals 14 residues. V was shortened by 5 bases and J by 8 bases, with 18 bases between the two germline ends. Germline-derived CDR1 and CDR2 are SGHVS and FQNEAQ. CDR3 sequence reads: CASSPYGRTGGYTF. The DNA of the CDR3 is TGTGCCAGCAGCCCATACGGCCGAACGGGCGGCTACACCTTC.

V usage is TRBV15 and J usage is TRBJ2-6, with a possible D match to TRBD1 (5 bases). Germline values: CDR1 LNHNV, CDR2 YYDKDF (reference sequence). The V end was cut by 3 bases, the J end by 4 bases, with 13 bases between. CDR3 length: 16 residues. The CDR3 DNA reads as TGTGCCACCAGCAGCCGACAGAGACCCGGGGCCAACGTCCTGACTTTC. This codes for CATSSRQRPGANVLTF.

This chain connects TRBV4-2 to TRBJ2-7, with D unclear. Deletions cut 0 bases from V and 9 bases from J, with 15 bases between. The germline CDR1 and CDR2 sequences are LGHNA and YNFKEQ. This CDR3 spans 14 amino acids. The CDR3 sequence: CASSQDPTLGGQYF. CDR3 bases: TGTGCCAGCAGCCAAGACCCGACCTTGGGCGGGCAGTACTTC.

The chain links TRBV30 to TRBJ2-1; tentative D call: TRBD2 (5 bases). Trimming removed 8 bases at V and 0 bases at J, with 14 bases between. Looked up from germline, CDR1 is GTSNPN and CDR2 is SVGIG (reference sequence). The CDR3 totals 14 residues. DNA of the CDR3: TGTGCCAGCTACCGGACTGGCTCCTACAATGAGCAGTTCTTC. Its protein product is CASYRTGSYNEQFF.

The CDR3 bases are TGCAGTGCTGGCCTGGAAGGATACCAGTACTTC. Amino acids: CSAGLEGYQYF. V usage is TRBV20-1 and J usage is TRBJ2-5; D gene ambiguous. The V end lost 5 bases, the J end lost 10 bases, and 14 bases lay between the germline ends. Per germline, CDR1 DFQATT and CDR2 SNEGSKA (reference sequence). The CDR3 totals 11 residues.

This chain joins TRBV30 and TRBJ2-7; D ambiguous. There are 11 residues in the CDR3. V lost 1 base to trimming and J lost 13 bases, with 14 bases between them. Germline lookup yields CDR1 GTSNPN and CDR2 SVGIG (reference sequence). The CDR3 nucleotides are TGTGCCTGGAGTGGGGGTCCGAAACATTACTTC. Amino acids: CAWSGGPKHYF.

This clone was detected once. This chain joins TRBV28 and TRBJ2-3; TRBD2 agrees at 16 bases. The germline CDR1 and CDR2 sequences are MDHEN and SYDVKM. CDR3 length: 20 residues. V lost 6 bases, J lost 1 base, and 13 bases stayed unmatched. CDR3 loop: CASRRPWGLAGGPGTDTQYF. CDR3 coding DNA: TGTGCCAGCAGACGCCCTTGGGGACTAGCGGGAGGGCCGGGCACAGATACGCAGTATTTT.

This chain uses TRBV5-1 with TRBJ2-3; weak D call: TRBD2 (6 bases). Trimming removed 3 bases at V and 9 bases at J, with 17 bases between. The CDR3 runs 14 residues. Looked up from germline, CDR1 is SGHRS and CDR2 is YFSETQ. For the CDR3, the DNA is TGCGCCAGCAGCTCGACAAACTCTGCGGGAACGCAGTATTTT. Translated, it gives CASSSTNSAGTQYF. The entire variable domain, with the rest obtained from reference TRBV5-1 and TRBJ2-3, is as follows: KAGVTQTPRYLIKTRGQQVTLSCSPISGHRSVSWYQQTPGQGLQFLFEYFSETQRNKGNFPGRFSGRQFSNSRSEMNVSTLELGDSALYLCASSSTNSAGTQYFGPGTRLTVL.

The J gene is TRBJ2-7, the V gene TRBV11-3, with 9 bases fitting TRBD2. The J segment lost 2 bases and the V segment lost 0 bases, leaving 5 bases of the junction unmatched. This CDR3 spans 16 amino acids. CDR1 and CDR2 from the germline V gene are SGHNT and YENEEA. The CDR3 nucleotides are TGTGCCAGCAGCTTAGATAGCGGGAGTGGGACCTACGAGCAGTACTTC. It is translated as CASSLDSGSGTYEQYF.

This chain links TRBV9 with TRBJ2-7; D unclear. The germline gives CDR1 SGDLS, CDR2 YYNGEE. Deletions cut 0 bases from V and 7 bases from J, with 14 bases between. The CDR3 sequence is 14 residues long. CDR3 nucleotides: TGTGCCAGCAGCGTAGCGTCCATCCCGCGGGAGCAGTACTTC. Its translation is CASSVASIPREQYF.